This passage covers 13 T cell receptor beta chains from one sample sequenced in a study of blood T cell repertoires in COVID-19. The data were produced by immunoSEQ multiplex PCR, yet TCRdb's version contains in-frame clones alone and is incomplete. The sample lists hundreds of thousands of clones; more than 70% were seen once. Specimen: peripheral blood. The receptors here all came from a woman between 50 and 59 years old who had recovered from COVID-19.

The chain couples TRBV5-1 to TRBJ2-1; a weak D match, TRBD1 (7 bases). Trimming left V 3 bases short and J 4 bases short, with 17 bases between. The CDR3 is 16 amino acids. Germline lookup yields CDR1 SGHRS and CDR2 YFSETQ. The CDR3 DNA follows: TGCGCCAGCAGCTCCCAGGGGGGTAGCGGATACAATGAGCAGTTCTTC. Translation: CASSSQGGSGYNEQFF. Drawing the rest from reference TRBV5-1 and TRBJ2-1, the complete variable domain is KAGVTQTPRYLIKTRGQQVTLSCSPISGHRSVSWYQQTPGQGLQFLFEYFSETQRNKGNFPGRFSGRQFSNSRSEMNVSTLELGDSALYLCASSSQGGSGYNEQFFGPGTRLTVL.

J is TRBJ2-3 and V is TRBV11-2; 7 bases line up with TRBD2. Per the germline V gene, CDR1 is SGHAT and CDR2 is FQNNGV. The CDR3 has 16 amino acids. Unmatched junction bases numbered 13, after V lost 5 bases and J lost 5 bases. The CDR3 is CASSPGGWGTGDTQYF. CDR3 DNA sequence: TGTGCCAGCAGCCCCGGGGGGTGGGGGACGGGAGATACGCAGTATTTT.

V is TRBV5-6 and J is TRBJ1-4; D not certain. Germline CDR1 and CDR2: SGHDT and YYEEEE. Trimming stripped 4 bases from V and 10 bases from J, with 17 bases between. The length of the CDR3 is 14 residues. CDR3 in DNA: TGTGCCAGCAGCATTAGACTGGCTTCGGGAAAACTGTTTTTT. This gives the protein CASSIRLASGKLFF.

This clone appeared once. The gene calls are TRBV2 and TRBJ1-6; 7 bases line up with TRBD1. Germline CDR1 is SNHLY and CDR2 is FYNNEI. V shed 5 bases and J 8 bases; nucleotides not matched to a gene: 6. The CDR3 has 14 residues. CDR3 sequence reads: CASSPGTAYSPLHF. The CDR3 DNA reads as TGTGCCAGCAGTCCCGGGACAGCTTATTCACCCCTCCACTTT.

V usage is TRBV4-2 and J usage is TRBJ1-1; D is ambiguous. Germline V lookup: CDR1 LGHNA, CDR2 YNFKEQ. The V end was cut by 0 bases, the J end by 2 bases, with 7 bases between. The CDR3 has 14 residues. CDR3 in amino acids: CASSQETANTEAFF. As DNA, the CDR3 is TGTGCCAGCAGCCAAGAAACAGCCAACACTGAAGCTTTCTTT.

The chain carries TRBV6-4 and TRBJ2-1, with a possible D match to TRBD1 (5 bases). Germline V gives CDR1 MRHNA, CDR2 SNTAGT. CDR3 length equals 15 residues. V dropped 6 bases and J dropped 0 bases, with 12 bases sitting between them. The CDR3 loop reads CASSREDNSYNEQFF. The CDR3 DNA is TGTGCCAGCAGCCGCGAGGACAACTCCTACAATGAGCAGTTCTTC.

The CDR3 DNA sequence: TGTGCCAGCAGCTTACTCCCGGAGGGCACCATATATTTT. Translation gives CASSLLPEGTIYF. The rearrangement joins TRBV7-3 to TRBJ1-3, with D unresolved. Trimming stripped 2 bases from V and 9 bases from J, with 11 bases between. This CDR3 is built from 13 residues. Germline V gives CDR1 SGHTA, CDR2 FQGTGA. Full variable domain (remainder filled in from reference TRBV7-3 and TRBJ1-3): GAGVSQTPSNKVTEKGKYVELRCDPISGHTALYWYRQSLGQGPEFLIYFQGTGAADDSGLPNDRFFAVRPEGSVSTLKIQRTERGDSAVYLCASSLLPEGTIYFGEGSWLTVV.

This chain connects TRBV10-3 to TRBJ2-7; the D gene is possibly TRBD1 (6 bases). Germline CDR1 ENHRY, CDR2 SYGVKD. Trimming took off 8 bases at V and 4 bases at J, with 15 bases between the two ends. The CDR3 sequence is 13 residues long. The CDR3 bases are TGTGCCATCTCGAGGACAGATCGTTACGAGCAGTACTTC. It encodes CAISRTDRYEQYF.

The count of this clone is one. An end of the junction differs from the germline gene, which may be a read error. V usage is TRBV11-2 and J usage is TRBJ2-2; 7 nucleotides line up with TRBD1. CDR3 length: 15 residues. The germline V gene encodes CDR1 SGHAT and CDR2 FQNNGV. The CDR3 coding sequence is TGTGCCAGCAGTTTAGACAGGGTGAACACCGGGGAGCTGTTTTTT. This translates into CASSLDRVNTGELFF.

The V call is TRBV5-1, the J call TRBJ2-5; 8 bases map to TRBD2. V gave up 0 bases and J gave up 1 base; unmatched junction bases: 5. Per germline, CDR1 SGHRS and CDR2 YFSETQ. The CDR3 has 16 residues. CDR3 sequence reads: CASSLGLAGSQETQYF. CDR3 coding DNA: TGCGCCAGCAGCTTGGGGTTAGCGGGGAGCCAAGAGACCCAGTACTTC.

The chain combines TRBV5-6 with TRBJ1-1, with a possible D match to TRBD1 (5 bases). V was pared by 4 bases and J by 0 bases, with 13 bases between. This CDR3 is 15 amino acids long. The germline gives CDR1 SGHDT, CDR2 YYEEEE. This chain's CDR3 is CASSRGSTLNTEAFF. In nucleotides, the CDR3 is TGTGCCAGCAGCCGGGGGAGCACTTTGAACACTGAAGCTTTCTTT. Combining the CDR3 with reference TRBV5-6 and TRBJ1-1 gives the whole variable domain DAGVTQSPTHLIKTRGQQVTLRCSPKSGHDTVSWYQQALGQGPQFIFQYYEEEERQRGNFPDRFSGHQFPNYSSELNVNALLLGDSALYLCASSRGSTLNTEAFFGQGTRLTVV.

This chain links TRBV19 with TRBJ1-1; no reliable D call. Germline V gives CDR1 LNHDA, CDR2 SQIVND (reference sequence). The CDR3 totals 12 residues. Trimming shortened V by 0 bases and J by 8 bases, and 7 bases separated the two germline ends. The CDR3 loop reads CASSIDSREAFF. The CDR3 DNA follows: TGTGCCAGTAGTATAGACAGTCGCGAAGCTTTCTTT. The full variable domain, completed using reference TRBV19 and TRBJ1-1, is DGGITQSPKYLFRKEGQNVTLSCEQNLNHDAMYWYRQDPGQGLRLIYYSQIVNDFQKGDIAEGYSVSREKKESFPLTVTSAQKNPTAFYLCASSIDSREAFFGQGTRLTVV.

V usage is TRBV7-9 and J usage is TRBJ2-5, with TRBD2 matching over 10 bases. V shed 5 bases and J 1 base; nucleotides not matched to a gene: 10. The CDR3 is made up of 17 amino acids. Germline loops: CDR1 SEHNR, CDR2 FQNEAQ (reference sequence). CDR3 in DNA: TGTGCCAGCAGCCCCGGGACTAGCGCCAATCTCCAAGAGACCCAGTACTTC. This codes for CASSPGTSANLQETQYF.